This is a list of T cell receptor beta chains from one sample in a study of control samples from healthy donors and cancer patients. Profiled with immunoSEQ multiplex PCR; TCRdb holds only in-frame clones, not every one. The table lists around 130,000 clones, roughly nine tenths of them singletons. Sequenced input: blood. These receptors came from a man between 45 and 60 years old in good health. The conserved cysteine and the conserved F or W are not part of the CDR3 here. Fields, in order: CDR3 protein, V gene, CDR3 length, clone size. Only part of the rows carry a size: once, few, many, or a class if the clone is expanded.

ASSLLQGNANTEAF | TRBV11-2 | 14 | -
ASSFPSSGGRYEQY | TRBV6-5 | 14 | -
ASSRDGTPYEQY | TRBV19 | 12 | -
ASSYPGERGYEQY | TRBV6-2/TRBV6-3 | 13 | -
ASSVRQGNDGYT | TRBV18 | 12 | once
ASSARDRDEKLF | TRBV21-1 | 12 | -
ASTPTGGNQPQH | TRBV19 | 12 | -
ASSLGVAGELF | TRBV7-2 | 11 | -
ASSRDREGGYT | TRBV12-3/TRBV12-4 | 11 | -
ASSLSNDRVTDTQY | TRBV6-4 | 14 | -
ASSPGQGGLLH | TRBV7-8 | 11 | -
ASKVGIDGYT | TRBV7-2 | 10 | -
ASSPGGTSTDTQY | TRBV9 | 13 | -
AIGSPDTQY | TRBV10-3 | 9 | -
ATSLRGITDTQY | TRBV15 | 12 | once
ASSFSNTGYEQY | TRBV5-6 | 12 | many
ASSYSTPPDTQY | TRBV6-2/TRBV6-3 | 12 | -
ASSLVQGYEKLF | TRBV5-5 | 12 | -
ASSSLAGGQGEQY | TRBV7-2 | 13 | -
ASSTDREGEKLF | TRBV6-5 | 12 | -
ASSQEPSGGPHSYEQY | TRBV4-2 | 16 | -
ASSTGTGYGYT | TRBV19 | 11 | -
ASSQGPNYGYT | TRBV14 | 11 | once
ASSYRGTGGLTQPQH | TRBV6-2/TRBV6-3 | 15 | -
ASSYSSGQYGYT | TRBV6-5 | 12 | -
ASSLEGRTDTQY | TRBV5-1 | 12 | -
ASSLSGAWNSPLH | TRBV27 | 13 | -
ASSPPVKSEF | TRBV6-6 | 10 | -
AWNPGGGGGQY | TRBV30 | 11 | -
ASTPTGAAGTEAF | TRBV7-9 | 13 | -
ATGQGARDIQY | TRBV24-1 | 11 | -
ASSLDRGHAEAF | TRBV5-1 | 12 | once
ASSFPTTGGKETQY | TRBV7-8 | 14 | few
ASSPDSNYGYT | TRBV14 | 11 | -
ASSDQGPNSPLH | TRBV6-4 | 12 | -
ASSKTENTEAF | TRBV19 | 11 | -
ASTLPSLPSSPLH | TRBV21-1 | 13 | -
ASTAGTGVTDTQY | TRBV2 | 13 | -
ASSPQGGYT | TRBV23-1 | 9 | -
ASSLMRWNTEAF | TRBV7-2 | 12 | -
ASSQEGRGSTDTQY | TRBV4-1 | 14 | -
AWSTQGQIYGYT | TRBV30 | 12 | -
ATSADWTSNEKLF | TRBV15 | 13 | -
SVQPGPNYGYT | TRBV29-1 | 11 | few
ASSSRSGGVSTDTQY | TRBV11-2 | 15 | -
ASSPSAEGNTIY | TRBV18 | 12 | few
ASSQVTGSYYEQY | TRBV3-1/TRBV3-2 | 13 | -
ASSTRQRGALGALTDTQY | TRBV4-2 | 18 | -
ASSRTGGWGQPQH | TRBV19 | 13 | -
AISELAGASTGELF | TRBV10-3 | 14 | -
ASSPSGQGETEAF | TRBV3-1/TRBV3-2 | 13 | -
ASSLQGDEQF | TRBV12-3/TRBV12-4 | 10 | -
ASSYFGGEGNTIY | TRBV6-5 | 13 | -
ASSLAGRQDPYGYT | TRBV11-3 | 14 | -
ATSSSPNYGYT | TRBV15 | 11 | once
ASSDPLADPYGYT | TRBV2 | 13 | -
ASSIGTGGYLTDTQY | TRBV27 | 15 | -